These T cell receptor beta chains were read from a single sample in a study of blood T cells in healthy people across ages. Via MiXCR, TCRdb re-called the 5' RACE reads, giving one row per CDR3 protein. The sample lists about 760,000 distinct CDR3 sequences, 56% occurring once. Sequenced sample: blood. These receptors all come from a man between 40 and 49 years old in good health. The CDR3 runs from the conserved cysteine through the conserved F or W. Fields, in order: clone size, V gene, D gene, J gene, CDR3 protein, CDR3 DNA. A D gene is named only where the DNA matches it firmly. Clone size is stated in some rows and not others, as once, few, many or a class when expanded.

NA	TRBV28	NA	TRBJ1-6	CASSLLPGANNSPLHF	TGTGCCAGCAGTTTACTCCCGGGTGCGAATAATTCACCCCTCCACTTT
NA	TRBV9	TRBD2	TRBJ2-2	CASSRLAGGDTGELFF	TGTGCCAGCAGCCGGCTAGCGGGGGGGGACACCGGGGAGCTGTTTTTT
many	TRBV12-3/TRBV12-4	NA	TRBJ2-5	CASSLRQGGETQYF	TGTGCCAGCAGTTTAAGACAGGGAGGAGAGACCCAGTACTTC
NA	TRBV3-1	NA	TRBJ2-5	CASSPRDRETQCF	TGTGCCAGCAGCCCGCGAGACAGAGAGACCCAGTGCTTC
once	TRBV6-5	TRBD2	TRBJ2-1	CASSYFSSGAYYNEQFF	TGTGCCAGCAGTTACTTTTCTAGCGGGGCTTACTACAATGAGCAGTTCTTC
NA	TRBV9	NA	TRBJ2-7	CASSRQTESYEQYF	TGTGCCAGCAGTCGTCAGACCGAGTCCTACGAGCAGTACTTC
NA	TRBV4-1	NA	TRBJ2-1	CASSQEGRNTYNEQFF	TGCGCCAGCAGCCAAGAGGGCAGAAACACCTACAATGAGCAGTTCTTC
NA	TRBV27	NA	TRBJ1-1	CASKEEGQVTEAFF	TGTGCCAGCAAGGAGGAGGGGCAGGTCACTGAAGCTTTCTTT
NA	TRBV28	NA	TRBJ2-3	CASDTLEGWSTDTQYF	TGTGCCAGCGACACCTTAGAGGGCTGGAGCACAGATACGCAGTATTTT
NA	TRBV9	NA	TRBJ1-1	CASSGGGRSNTEAFF	TGTGCCAGCAGCGGGGGGGGACGCTCAAACACTGAAGCTTTCTTT
NA	TRBV6-1	TRBD2	TRBJ2-5	CASTRRLAGDWEQYF	TGTGCCAGCACCCGACGACTAGCGGGGGACTGGGAGCAGTACTTC
few	TRBV11-2	NA	TRBJ2-7	CASSLDHGEQYF	TGTGCCAGCAGCTTAGATCATGGGGAGCAGTACTTC
NA	TRBV5-1	TRBD1	TRBJ1-2	CASSVTRDSPNGYTF	TGCGCCAGCAGCGTAACTCGGGACAGCCCTAATGGCTACACCTTC
few	TRBV11-2	TRBD1	TRBJ2-7	CASRTIQGAWNNEQYF	TGTGCCAGCAGGACGATCCAGGGGGCATGGAACAATGAGCAGTACTTC
NA	TRBV20-1	NA	TRBJ1-6	CSAQPGGQDRNSPLHF	TGCAGTGCTCAACCCGGAGGACAAGACAGAAATTCACCCCTCCACTTT
NA	TRBV28	TRBD2	TRBJ2-7	CASRKLGGGRHNEQYF	TGTGCCAGCAGAAAATTGGGGGGGGGTCGCCACAATGAGCAGTACTTC
many	TRBV7-6	NA	TRBJ2-5	CASSFEGSSETQYF	TGTGCCAGCAGCTTCGAGGGAAGCTCAGAGACCCAGTACTTC
few	TRBV9	NA	TRBJ1-2	CASSVVGGSDGNTF	TGTGCCAGCAGCGTAGTAGGGGGGTCGGATGGCAACACCTTC
few	TRBV4-3	NA	TRBJ2-1	CASGSSVRGDNEQFF	TGCGCCAGCGGATCAAGTGTCAGGGGGGATAATGAGCAGTTCTTC
NA	TRBV7-9	NA	TRBJ2-7	CASSSYSGNRLRANEQYF	TGTGCCAGCAGCTCATACTCTGGTAACCGCTTACGAGCGAACGAGCAGTACTTC
NA	TRBV29-1	TRBD2	TRBJ2-5	CSVVSAGLTETQYF	TGCAGCGTTGTTTCAGCGGGACTCACAGAGACCCAGTACTTC
NA	TRBV7-8	NA	TRBJ2-2	CASSLGRGYSTGELFF	TGTGCCAGCAGCCTAGGAAGGGGGTATAGCACCGGGGAGCTGTTTTTT
NA	TRBV4-1	NA	TRBJ1-5	CASSQGLKSNQPQHF	TGCGCCAGCAGCCAAGGACTGAAGAGCAATCAGCCCCAGCATTTT
few	TRBV20-1	NA	TRBJ2-3	CSALNSSTDTQYF	TGCAGTGCCCTTAACTCTAGCACAGATACGCAGTATTTT
NA	TRBV6-5	NA	TRBJ2-6	CASSYALGATVLTF	TGTGCCAGCAGTTACGCTTTAGGGGCCACCGTCCTGACTTTC
NA	TRBV4-2	NA	TRBJ1-5	CASSQASGYGNQPQHF	TGTGCCAGCAGCCAAGCTTCCGGGTACGGCAATCAGCCCCAGCATTTT
NA	TRBV6-2/TRBV6-3	NA	TRBJ2-3	CASSYTLRSSDTQYF	TGTGCCAGCAGTTACACGCTGAGATCCTCAGATACGCAGTATTTT
NA	TRBV29-1	NA	TRBJ1-2	CSAEQGVYGYTF	TGCAGCGCCGAGCAGGGTGTCTATGGCTACACCTTC
NA	TRBV6-5	NA	TRBJ2-2	CASRDRRNTGELFF	TGTGCCAGCAGGGATCGGCGAAACACCGGGGAGCTGTTTTTT
NA	TRBV27	NA	TRBJ2-3	CASSVLGQSDTQYF	TGTGCCAGCAGTGTACTAGGACAGTCAGATACGCAGTATTTT
NA	TRBV7-2	TRBD1	TRBJ2-7	CASSLGADRVLSYEQYF	TGTGCCAGCAGCTTAGGGGCGGACAGGGTACTCTCCTACGAGCAGTACTTC
NA	TRBV3-1	TRBD2	TRBJ2-5	CASSQAGLAGVGEQYF	TGTGCCAGCAGCCAGGCCGGGCTAGCGGGAGTGGGGGAGCAGTACTTC
NA	TRBV4-1	NA	TRBJ1-6	CASSQEGQAGAGNSPLHF	TGCGCCAGCAGCCAAGAGGGGCAGGCAGGGGCGGGTAATTCACCCCTCCACTTT
few	TRBV5-1	TRBD2	TRBJ2-3	CASSPGLAGDTQYF	TGCGCCAGCAGCCCGGGACTAGCGGGAGATACGCAGTATTTT
NA	TRBV27	NA	TRBJ1-6	CASRYGDSPLHF	TGTGCCAGCAGGTACGGCGATTCACCCCTCCACTTT
NA	TRBV7-2	NA	TRBJ1-5	CASSLVVGEGQPQHF	TGTGCCAGCAGCTTAGTAGTGGGAGAGGGCCAGCCCCAGCATTTT
many	TRBV4-2	TRBD2	TRBJ2-7	CASSQGGLAGAGYEQYF	TGTGCCAGCAGCCAAGGGGGACTAGCGGGGGCTGGGTACGAGCAGTACTTC
NA	TRBV29-1	NA	TRBJ1-1	CSVPGHRRSTEAFF	TGCAGCGTCCCGGGACACCGGAGGAGCACTGAAGCTTTCTTT
NA	TRBV12-3/TRBV12-4	TRBD2	TRBJ2-1	CASSKTGFEASGSPNEQFF	TGTGCCAGCAGCAAGACAGGATTCGAAGCTAGCGGGAGTCCCAATGAGCAGTTCTTC
NA	TRBV3-1	NA	TRBJ2-5	CASSQVASTGQETQYF	TGTGCCAGCAGCCAAGTGGCTAGCACCGGACAAGAGACCCAGTACTTC
NA	TRBV15	NA	TRBJ1-4	CATSRGGLATNEKLFF	TGTGCCACCAGCAGAGGTGGGCTTGCAACTAATGAAAAACTGTTTTTT